This TCR beta chain was obtained from a study of T cell changes during pregnancy in multiple sclerosis. CDR1 is SGHDT and CDR2 is YYEEEE in the germline V gene. V was cut by 1 base and J by 1 base, with 10 bases left in between. The CDR3 runs 15 residues. Here immunoSEQ multiplex PCR was the method, and the copy in TCRdb shows in-frame clones only, minus some. Altogether some 120,000 clones are present, around nine tenths being singletons, with the ten largest covering less than 2%. The sequencing here drew on peripheral blood, taken in the third trimester of pregnancy. The clonotype was recovered from a female donor with multiple sclerosis, enrolled in a pregnancy study. The genes are TRBV5-6 and TRBJ2-3, with D tentatively TRBD2 (6 bases). CDR3 nucleotides: TGTGCCAGCAGCTTGTTGGGGGGTGGCACAGATACGCAGTATTTT. It yields the protein CASSLLGGGTDTQYF.